Below, 29 T cell receptor beta chains from the same sample are listed, as sequenced in a study of cytomegalovirus exposure and HLA in healthy donors. The PCR contained 60 Vbeta and 13 Jbeta primers. Clones were read by immunoSEQ multiplex PCR, and TCRdb kept only the in-frame ones, dropping some. In the table there are 80,000 to 90,000 clones, about 75% of which are singletons. The sequenced material came from PBMCs. Receptors originate from a man aged 40-50 years in good health and CMV-seronegative.

CDR3 residues: CASSLQVGNTEAFF. CDR3 coding DNA: TGCGCCAGCAGCTTGCAGGTCGGGAACACTGAAGCTTTCTTT. The chain joins TRBV5-1 to TRBJ1-1, with D hard to call. This CDR3 region has 14 residues. Per the germline V gene, CDR1 is SGHRS and CDR2 is YFSETQ. V shed 1 base and J shed 1 base, with 8 bases lying between them.

The chain combines TRBV7-3 with TRBJ2-3, with 8 bases fitting TRBD2. V was clipped by 1 base and J by 0 bases; unmatched bases: 3. Germline assignment: CDR1 SGHTA and CDR2 FQGTGA. The CDR3 consists of 16 residues. The CDR3 loop reads CASSLRAGASTDTQYF. The CDR3 nucleotides are TGTGCCAGCAGCTTAAGAGCGGGGGCGAGCACAGATACGCAGTATTTT.

The J gene is TRBJ1-6, the V gene TRBV9, with unresolved D. There are 12 residues in the CDR3. The V gene lost 0 bases and the J gene lost 13 bases, with 8 bases spanning the gap. CDR1 and CDR2 from the germline V gene are SGDLS and YYNGEE. The CDR3: CASSVGKRPLHF. CDR3 bases: TGTGCCAGCAGCGTAGGAAAGAGGCCCCTCCACTTT. Together with reference TRBV9 and TRBJ1-6, the CDR3 gives the full variable domain: DSGVTQTPKHLITATGQRVTLRCSPRSGDLSVYWYQQSLDQGLQFLIQYYNGEERAKGNILERFSAQQFPDLHSELNLSSLELGDSALYFCASSVGKRPLHFGNGTRLTVT.

This clone was counted a few times. The rearrangement links TRBV7-3 to TRBJ1-1; no clear D. V was clipped by 5 bases and J by 4 bases, with 14 bases between them. The CDR3 is 14 amino acids. Per germline, CDR1 SGHTA and CDR2 FQGTGA. CDR3 sequence reads: CASSADPGGTEAFF. CDR3 bases: TGTGCCAGCAGCGCTGACCCGGGAGGCACTGAAGCTTTCTTT.

V gene TRBV7-6 combines with J gene TRBJ1-6, with 11 bases matching TRBD1. This CDR3 spans 16 amino acids. CDR1 SGHVS and CDR2 FNYEAQ come from the germline V gene. With V trimmed by 1 base and J by 6 bases, 2 bases remained unmatched. This CDR3 reads CASSLGGQGVNSPLHF. For the CDR3, the DNA is TGTGCCAGCAGCTTAGGGGGACAGGGGGTTAATTCACCCCTCCACTTT.

The table lists this clone with a few counts. This rearrangement joins TRBV30 to TRBJ1-1; D possibly corresponds to TRBD1 (5 bases). The CDR3 loop spans 14 amino acids. Germline CDR1 is GTSNPN and CDR2 is SVGIG (reference sequence). The CDR3 loop is CATQEGHGNTEAFF. CDR3 bases: TGTGCTACCCAGGAGGGGCACGGGAACACTGAAGCTTTCTTT.

The chain joins TRBV19 to TRBJ2-2; 11 bases are shared with TRBD2. The germline gives CDR1 LNHDA, CDR2 SQIVND (reference sequence). Trimming cost V 8 bases and J 5 bases; bases outside gene matches: 7. The CDR3 has 15 amino acids. The CDR3 is CASVLAGGRTGELFF. The CDR3 region has the DNA TGTGCCAGTGTTCTAGCGGGAGGACGAACCGGGGAGCTGTTTTTT.

The chain has TRBV6-5 and TRBJ2-7, with 10 nucleotides matching TRBD2. The CDR3 contains 16 residues. Per the germline V gene, CDR1 is MNHEY and CDR2 is SVGAGI. The trim removed 0 bases at V and 5 bases at J, leaving 7 bases unmatched. CDR3 protein: CASSYSPSGRINEQYF. The CDR3 bases are TGTGCCAGCAGTTACTCTCCTAGCGGGAGAATCAACGAGCAGTACTTC.

The V gene is TRBV5-4, the J gene TRBJ2-7; TRBD1 aligns across 9 bases. The CDR3 has 15 residues. After removal of 4 bases from V and 6 bases from J, the junction contained 11 bases not matched to a gene. Germline V lookup: CDR1 SGHNT, CDR2 YYREEE (reference sequence). Here the CDR3 DNA reads TGTGCCAGCAGCCCGACCGGGACAGGGACAGGCGAGCAGTACTTC. Protein sequence: CASSPTGTGTGEQYF.

In the case of this clone: The identical CDR3 is also encoded by other nucleotide sequences in the sample. V gene TRBV6-5 combines with J gene TRBJ1-4; 10 bases are a match to TRBD1. CDR3 length: 13 residues. Unmatched junction bases numbered 2, after V lost 6 bases and J lost 7 bases. Germline CDR1 and CDR2: MNHEY and SVGAGI. The DNA of the CDR3 is TGTGCCAGCAGCCGGGACAGGGGTGAAAAACTGTTTTTT. As protein: CASSRDRGEKLFF.

The chain uses TRBV5-1 and TRBJ2-2, with D perhaps TRBD1 (6 bases). The germline CDR1 and CDR2 sequences are SGHRS and YFSETQ. Deletions cut 4 bases from V and 4 bases from J, with 8 bases between. CDR3 length: 13 amino acids. CDR3 DNA: TGCGCCAGCAGCAAGACAGGCACCGGGGAGCTGTTTTTT. It codes for CASSKTGTGELFF.

The V call is TRBV6-5, the J call TRBJ1-5; TRBD1 aligns across 9 bases. J gave up 6 bases and V 6 bases, and 6 bases lay outside the gene matches. The germline CDR1 and CDR2 sequences are MNHEY and SVGAGI. The CDR3 has 14 residues. The CDR3 nucleotides read TGTGCCAGCAGGGGACAGGGCACGTTTCAGCCCCAGCATTTT. It yields the protein CASRGQGTFQPQHF.

This clone appeared a few times. The chain links TRBV5-5 to TRBJ2-3, with D perhaps matching TRBD2 (5 bases). This CDR3 has 15 residues. The germline V gene has CDR1 SGHKS and CDR2 YYEKEE (reference sequence). Trimming took off 2 bases at V and 1 base at J, with 11 bases between the two ends. The CDR3 sequence: CASSFKLGGTDTQYF. CDR3 sequence (DNA): TGTGCCAGCAGCTTTAAACTAGGCGGCACAGATACGCAGTATTTT.

The rearrangement uses TRBV5-1 and TRBJ2-1, with 7 positions matching TRBD1. The germline CDR1 and CDR2 sequences are SGHRS and YFSETQ. CDR3 size: 15 residues. Trimming took 4 bases from V and 5 from J; bases not matched to a gene: 9. CDR3 DNA sequence: TGCGCCAGCAGCCCCTATACAGGGGACAACAATGAGCAGTTCTTC. This sequence encodes CASSPYTGDNNEQFF.

The chain carries TRBV9 and TRBJ2-2; TRBD2 matches 10 bases. The CDR3 extends over 16 amino acids. Germline CDR1 is SGDLS and CDR2 is YYNGEE. With 2 bases clipped from V and 4 bases from J, the junction kept 5 bases outside the gene matches. The CDR3: CASSVTTSGATGELFF. The CDR3 DNA reads TGTGCCAGCAGCGTTACCACTAGCGGGGCCACCGGGGAGCTGTTTTTT.

The chain is built from TRBV14 and TRBJ2-7; TRBD1 agrees at 7 bases. V was pared by 1 base and J by 4 bases, with 10 bases of the junction left unmatched. Germline lookup yields CDR1 SGHDN and CDR2 FVKESK. The CDR3 is 16 amino acids. The CDR3 nucleotides are TGTGCCAGCAGCCAAGTTGTTGGGACAGTAAGTTACGAGCAGTACTTC. This encodes CASSQVVGTVSYEQYF.

The chain combines TRBV18 with TRBJ1-1; D remains unclear. This CDR3 is 15 amino acids long. The V gene's germline CDR1 is KGHSH and CDR2 LQKENI. V was clipped by 4 bases and J by 5 bases, with 17 bases between them. The CDR3 DNA is TGTGCCAGCTCACTAGACATATCCCAGAGTACTGAAGCTTTCTTT. It yields the protein CASSLDISQSTEAFF.

The V call is TRBV29-1, the J call TRBJ2-5; D is perhaps TRBD1 (5 bases). The V end lost 6 bases, the J end lost 1 base, and 12 bases lay between the germline ends. This CDR3 has 13 residues. The germline V gene encodes CDR1 SQVTM and CDR2 ANQGSEA. The CDR3 DNA follows: TGCAGCGTGAACGGACATATCCAAGAGACCCAGTACTTC. Protein sequence: CSVNGHIQETQYF.

V is TRBV6-1 and J is TRBJ2-2; maybe TRBD2 (7 bases). The CDR3 is 15 residues long. The ends were cut back, 4 bases at V and 5 bases at J, with 14 bases in the middle. Per the germline V gene, CDR1 is MNHNS and CDR2 is SASEGT. The CDR3 is CASSVGGAGTGELFF. Here the CDR3 DNA reads TGTGCCAGCAGTGTTGGGGGGGCAGGTACCGGGGAGCTGTTTTTT.

The J gene is TRBJ2-7, the V gene TRBV28, with D perhaps TRBD1 (6 bases). The length of the CDR3 is 14 residues. Germline CDR1 MDHEN, CDR2 SYDVKM. V lost 4 bases to trimming and J lost 1 base, with 11 bases between them. The chain's CDR3 is CASSSPGTSYEQYF. CDR3 DNA: TGTGCCAGCAGTTCCCCCGGGACATCCTACGAGCAGTACTTC.

The chain combines TRBV5-1 with TRBJ2-1; 10 bases match TRBD2. The length of the CDR3 is 16 residues. Germline assignment: CDR1 SGHRS and CDR2 YFSETQ. With V trimmed by 3 bases and J by 4 bases, 7 bases remained unmatched. CDR3 sequence: CASSSGTAGGYNEQFF. The CDR3 region has the DNA TGCGCCAGCAGCTCAGGGACAGCGGGAGGGTACAATGAGCAGTTCTTC.

The chain combines TRBV28 with TRBJ1-2; TRBD1 matches at 7 bases. The CDR3 is 15 amino acids. Germline values: CDR1 MDHEN, CDR2 SYDVKM. With 4 bases clipped from V and 3 bases from J, the junction kept 8 bases outside the gene matches. The CDR3 DNA is TGTGCCAGCAGTTCAGGAAGGGGACAGTACTATGGCTACACCTTC. Translating it yields CASSSGRGQYYGYTF.

The rearrangement links TRBV5-1 to TRBJ2-7; 10 bases are shared with TRBD1. Germline CDR1 reads SGHRS; CDR2 reads YFSETQ. V gave up 4 bases and J gave up 0 bases; unmatched junction bases: 1. This CDR3 spans 14 amino acids. CDR3: CASSRDRGSYEQYF. CDR3 bases: TGCGCCAGCAGCAGGGACAGGGGCTCCTACGAGCAGTACTTC. The variable domain in full, completed from reference TRBV5-1 and TRBJ2-7, reads KAGVTQTPRYLIKTRGQQVTLSCSPISGHRSVSWYQQTPGQGLQFLFEYFSETQRNKGNFPGRFSGRQFSNSRSEMNVSTLELGDSALYLCASSRDRGSYEQYFGPGTRLTVT.

The chain recombines TRBV2 with TRBJ1-5; unclear D gene. The CDR3 has 13 residues. V dropped 6 bases and J dropped 6 bases, with 12 bases sitting between them. Germline lookup yields CDR1 SNHLY and CDR2 FYNNEI. CDR3 DNA sequence: TGTGCCAGCAGGACGGAGGGAGTTCAGCCCCAGCATTTT. Translating gives CASRTEGVQPQHF.

This chain links TRBV27 with TRBJ1-3, with unresolved D. Per the germline V gene, CDR1 is MNHEY and CDR2 is SMNVEV (reference sequence). The CDR3 contains 14 residues. V lost 2 bases and J lost 1, with 6 bases in between. CDR3 sequence (DNA): TGTGCCAGCAGTTTAGGCAGATCTGGAAACACCATATATTTT. This gives the protein CASSLGRSGNTIYF.

The rearrangement links TRBV5-4 to TRBJ1-1; D is uncertain. CDR1 and CDR2 from the germline V gene are SGHNT and YYREEE (reference sequence). The CDR3 covers 14 residues. The V end was cut by 2 bases, the J end by 5 bases, with 13 bases between. CDR3 region: CASSFGAGATEAFF. The CDR3 DNA is TGTGCCAGCAGCTTCGGTGCAGGTGCAACTGAAGCTTTCTTT.

The V gene is TRBV29-1, the J gene TRBJ2-1; D perhaps matches TRBD1 (6 bases). Germline V gene lookup returns CDR1 SQVTM and CDR2 ANQGSEA. With 5 bases removed from V and 0 bases from J, the gap between germline ends came to 11 bases. The CDR3 runs 14 residues. CDR3 coding DNA: TGCAGCGTTCGTGACAGGAGCTCCTACAATGAGCAGTTCTTC. This translates into CSVRDRSSYNEQFF.

This sequence joins TRBV6-1 and TRBJ1-4, with D possibly being TRBD1 (6 bases). Per the germline V gene, CDR1 is MNHNS and CDR2 is SASEGT. The CDR3 loop spans 14 amino acids. V shed 1 base and J shed 7 bases, with 10 bases lying between them. The CDR3: CASSEGRGREKLFF. CDR3 DNA: TGTGCCAGCAGTGAAGGCAGGGGTCGTGAAAAACTGTTTTTT.

The CDR3 DNA is TGTGCCATCAGGACCTCTAACAGGGGCTCTGGGGCCAACGTCCTGACTTTC. It translates to CAIRTSNRGSGANVLTF. This chain connects TRBV10-3 to TRBJ2-6; 7 bases match TRBD1. V was clipped by 6 bases and J by 0 bases; unmatched bases: 8. CDR3 length equals 17 residues. Per the germline V gene, CDR1 is ENHRY and CDR2 is SYGVKD.